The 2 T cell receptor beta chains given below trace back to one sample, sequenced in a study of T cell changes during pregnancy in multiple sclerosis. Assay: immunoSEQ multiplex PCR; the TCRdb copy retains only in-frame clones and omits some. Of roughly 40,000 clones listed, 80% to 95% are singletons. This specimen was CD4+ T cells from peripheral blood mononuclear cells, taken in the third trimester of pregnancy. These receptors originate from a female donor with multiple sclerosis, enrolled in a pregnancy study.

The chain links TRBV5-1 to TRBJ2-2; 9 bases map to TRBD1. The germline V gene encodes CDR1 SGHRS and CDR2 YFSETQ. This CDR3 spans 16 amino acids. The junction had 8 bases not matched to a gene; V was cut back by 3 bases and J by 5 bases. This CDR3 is CASSSAQGATTGELFF. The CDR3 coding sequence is TGCGCCAGCAGCTCGGCACAGGGGGCGACGACCGGGGAGCTGTTTTTT.

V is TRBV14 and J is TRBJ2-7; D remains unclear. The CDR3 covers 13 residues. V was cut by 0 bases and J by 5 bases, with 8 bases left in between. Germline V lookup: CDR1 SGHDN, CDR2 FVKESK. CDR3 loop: CASSQDIRHEQYF. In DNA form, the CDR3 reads TGTGCCAGCAGCCAAGATATCAGGCACGAGCAGTACTTC.